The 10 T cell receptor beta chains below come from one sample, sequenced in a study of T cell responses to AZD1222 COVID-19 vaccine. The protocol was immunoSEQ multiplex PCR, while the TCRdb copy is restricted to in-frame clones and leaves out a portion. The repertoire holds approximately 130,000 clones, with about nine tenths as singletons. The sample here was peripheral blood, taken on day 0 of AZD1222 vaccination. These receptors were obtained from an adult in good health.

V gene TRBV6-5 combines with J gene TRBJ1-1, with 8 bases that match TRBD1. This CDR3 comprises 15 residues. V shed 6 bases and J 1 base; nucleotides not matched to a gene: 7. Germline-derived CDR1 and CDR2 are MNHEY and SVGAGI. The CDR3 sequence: CASRKQGVPNTEAFF. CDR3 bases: TGTGCCAGCAGGAAACAGGGGGTCCCGAACACTGAAGCTTTCTTT.

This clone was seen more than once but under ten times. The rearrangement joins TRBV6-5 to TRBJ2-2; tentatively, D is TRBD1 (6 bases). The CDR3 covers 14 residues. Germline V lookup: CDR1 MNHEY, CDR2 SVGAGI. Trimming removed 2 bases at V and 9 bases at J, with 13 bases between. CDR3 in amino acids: CASSYRGTSRELFF. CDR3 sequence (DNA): TGTGCCAGCAGTTACAGGGGGACGTCGCGGGAGCTGTTTTTT.

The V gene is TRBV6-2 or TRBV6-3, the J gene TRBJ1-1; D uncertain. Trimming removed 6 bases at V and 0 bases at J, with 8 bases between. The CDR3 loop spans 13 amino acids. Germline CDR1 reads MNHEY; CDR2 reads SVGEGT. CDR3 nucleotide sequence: TGTGCCAGCAGCCGGACCCTGAACACTGAAGCTTTCTTT. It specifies CASSRTLNTEAFF.

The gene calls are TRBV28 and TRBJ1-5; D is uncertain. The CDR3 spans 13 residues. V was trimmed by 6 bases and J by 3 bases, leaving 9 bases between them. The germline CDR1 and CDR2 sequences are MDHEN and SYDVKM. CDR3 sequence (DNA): TGTGCCAGCAGAGGGCAGACCAATCAGCCCCAGCATTTT. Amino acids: CASRGQTNQPQHF.

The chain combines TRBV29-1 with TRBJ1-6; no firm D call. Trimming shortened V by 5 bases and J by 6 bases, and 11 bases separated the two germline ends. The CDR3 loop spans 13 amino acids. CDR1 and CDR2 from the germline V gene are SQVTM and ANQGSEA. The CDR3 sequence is CSVRDTSNSPLHF. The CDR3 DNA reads TGCAGCGTTCGGGATACAAGTAATTCACCCCTCCACTTT.

DNA of the CDR3: TGTGCCAGCAGTTACCCAGTCTACGAGCAGTACTTC. Its translation is CASSYPVYEQYF. The rearrangement uses TRBV6-2 or TRBV6-3 and TRBJ2-7; D ambiguous. The CDR3 sequence is 12 residues long. V lost 2 bases to trimming and J lost 3 bases, with 5 bases between them. Germline-derived CDR1 and CDR2 are MNHEY and SVGEGT.

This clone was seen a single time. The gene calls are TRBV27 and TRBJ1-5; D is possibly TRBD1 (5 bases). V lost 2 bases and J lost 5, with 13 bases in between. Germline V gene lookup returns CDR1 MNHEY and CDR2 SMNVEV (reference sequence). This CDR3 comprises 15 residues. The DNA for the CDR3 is TGTGCCAGCAGTTTAGGGGGGACGGTCCATCAGCCCCAGCATTTT. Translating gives CASSLGGTVHQPQHF.

The CDR3 DNA reads as TGTGCCAGCAGCACCCCTAGCACAGCGAACACCGGGGAGCTGTTTTTT. It is translated as CASSTPSTANTGELFF. The chain recombines TRBV21-1 with TRBJ2-2; no check of the table's D call, TRBD2, against the DNA was made. TRBV21-1 is a listed pseudogene. The CDR3 loop spans 16 amino acids.

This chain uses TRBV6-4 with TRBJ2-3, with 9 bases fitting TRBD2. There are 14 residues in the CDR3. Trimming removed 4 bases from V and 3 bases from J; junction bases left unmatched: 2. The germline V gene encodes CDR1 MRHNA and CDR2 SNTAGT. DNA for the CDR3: TGTGCCAGCAGTGCTACTAGCGGGACAGATACGCAGTATTTT. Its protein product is CASSATSGTDTQYF.

CDR3 residues: CASSSPLGLAGETQYF. The DNA for the CDR3 is TGTGCCAGCAGTTCCCCCCTTGGACTTGCGGGGGAGACCCAGTACTTC. The V and J genes are TRBV28 and TRBJ2-5; D is possibly TRBD2 (6 bases). Germline V CDR1 and CDR2: MDHEN, SYDVKM. This CDR3 spans 16 amino acids. The V end was cut by 4 bases, the J end by 5 bases, with 20 bases between. Filled out from reference TRBV28 and TRBJ2-5, the complete variable domain reads DVKVTQSSRYLVKRTGEKVFLECVQDMDHENMFWYRQDPGLGLRLIYFSYDVKMKEKGDIPEGYSVSREKKERFSLILESASTNQTSMYLCASSSPLGLAGETQYFGPGTRLLVL.